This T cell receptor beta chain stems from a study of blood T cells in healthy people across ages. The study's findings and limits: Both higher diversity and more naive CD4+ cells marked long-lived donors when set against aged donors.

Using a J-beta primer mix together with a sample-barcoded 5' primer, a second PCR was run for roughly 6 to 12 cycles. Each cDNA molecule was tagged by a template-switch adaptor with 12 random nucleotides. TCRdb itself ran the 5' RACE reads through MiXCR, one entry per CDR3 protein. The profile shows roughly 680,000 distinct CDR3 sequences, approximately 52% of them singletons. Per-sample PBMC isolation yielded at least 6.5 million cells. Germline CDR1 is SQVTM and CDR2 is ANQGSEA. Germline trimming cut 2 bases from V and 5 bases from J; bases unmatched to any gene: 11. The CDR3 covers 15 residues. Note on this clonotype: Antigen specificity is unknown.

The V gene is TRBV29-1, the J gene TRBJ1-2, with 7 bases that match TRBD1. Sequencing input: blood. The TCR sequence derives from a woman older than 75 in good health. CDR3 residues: CSVESSARQGYGYTF. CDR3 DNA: TGCAGCGTTGAAAGCTCGGCCCGACAGGGTTATGGCTACACCTTC.